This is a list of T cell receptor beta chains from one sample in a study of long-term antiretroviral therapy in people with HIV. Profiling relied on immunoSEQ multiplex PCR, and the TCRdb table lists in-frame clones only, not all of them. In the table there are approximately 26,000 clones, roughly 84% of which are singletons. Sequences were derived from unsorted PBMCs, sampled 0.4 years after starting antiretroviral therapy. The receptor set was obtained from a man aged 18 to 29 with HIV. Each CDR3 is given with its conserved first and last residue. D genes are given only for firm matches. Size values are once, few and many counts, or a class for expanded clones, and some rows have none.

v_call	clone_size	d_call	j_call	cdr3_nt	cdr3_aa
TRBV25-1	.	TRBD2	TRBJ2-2	TGTGCCAGCAGTGCTCCGGCGGGAGGTACGAACACCGGGGAGCTGTTTTTT	CASSAPAGGTNTGELFF
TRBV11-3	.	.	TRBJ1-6	TGTGCCAGCAGTCGCGGGCGGTCACCCCTCCACTTT	CASSRGRSPLHF
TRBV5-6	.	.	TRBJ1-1	TGTGCCAGCAGCGGGGGGTGGCAGGGTATCACTGAAGCTTTCTTT	CASSGGWQGITEAFF
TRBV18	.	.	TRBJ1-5	TGTGCCAGCTCAAGCTCTCGGGGCAGGGAAGGCAATCAGCCCCAGCATTTT	CASSSSRGREGNQPQHF
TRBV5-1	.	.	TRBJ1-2	TGCGCCAGCAGCTCGGCTCCGGCTGGACGGGATGGCTACACCTTC	CASSSAPAGRDGYTF
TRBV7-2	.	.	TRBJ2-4	TGTGCCAGCATCGGGCTAGCCAAAAACATTCAGTACTTC	CASIGLAKNIQYF
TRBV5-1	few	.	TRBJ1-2	TGCGCCAGCAGCTTGAACGGTGCTGGCTACACCTTC	CASSLNGAGYTF
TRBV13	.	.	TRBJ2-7	TGTGCCAGCAGCTTAGTAGTGGGACGGTTACACTACGAGCAGTACTTC	CASSLVVGRLHYEQYF
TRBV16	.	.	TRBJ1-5	TGTGCCAGCAGCCAATCGTGGGCCGGCGGTCAGCCCCAGCATTTT	CASSQSWAGGQPQHF
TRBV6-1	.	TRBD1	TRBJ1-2	TGTGCCAGCACTTCACAGGGGTATTTAAATGGCTACACCTTC	CASTSQGYLNGYTF
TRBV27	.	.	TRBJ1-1	TGTGCCAGCAGTCCCACGGACAGCATTCGCGCTTTCTTT	CASSPTDSIRAFF
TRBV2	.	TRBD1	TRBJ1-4	TGTGCCAGCAGAAACGCGGGACAGGGGATTGAAAAACTGTTTTTT	CASRNAGQGIEKLFF
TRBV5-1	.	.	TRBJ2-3	TGCGCCAGCAGCTCCCCCTTCACAGATACGCAGTATTTT	CASSSPFTDTQYF
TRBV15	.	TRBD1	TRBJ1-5	TGTGCCACCAGCAGAGAGGGGACAGACTACAATCAGCCCCAGCATTTT	CATSREGTDYNQPQHF
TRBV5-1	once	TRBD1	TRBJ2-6	TGCGCCAGCAGCACGGGACAGGGAGTCGGGGCCAACGTCCTGACTTTC	CASSTGQGVGANVLTF
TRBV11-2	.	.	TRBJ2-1	TGTGCCAGCAGCTCCGGAGTCGAGACCCGGAGGGCCTACAATGAGCAGTTCTTC	CASSSGVETRRAYNEQFF
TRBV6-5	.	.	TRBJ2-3	TGTGCCAGCAGTTACCTTTCATCCAACGGGGCAGATACGCAGTATTTT	CASSYLSSNGADTQYF
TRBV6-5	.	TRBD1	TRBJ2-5	TGTGCCAGCAGGACCGGACAGGGGGCACAAGAGACCCAGTACTTC	CASRTGQGAQETQYF
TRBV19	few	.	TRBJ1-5	TGTGCCAGTAGTATAAGGGATAGCAATCAGCCCCAGCATTTT	CASSIRDSNQPQHF
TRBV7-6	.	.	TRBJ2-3	TGTGCCAGCAGTCCCGCGAGTTGGTCAGTAGATACGCAGTATTTT	CASSPASWSVDTQYF
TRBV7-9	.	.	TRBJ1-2	TGTGCCAGCAGCTCAGATCAATTAGGACCTAACTATGGCTACACCTTC	CASSSDQLGPNYGYTF
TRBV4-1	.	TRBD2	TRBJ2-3	TGCGCCAGCAGCCAAGTTAGGGAGGGAGGGGCAGATACGCAGTATTTT	CASSQVREGGADTQYF
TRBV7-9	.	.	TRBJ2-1	TGTGCCAGCAGCTTAGGCTATCTAGGGGGTGAGCAGTTCTTC	CASSLGYLGGEQFF
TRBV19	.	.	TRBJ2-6	TGTGCCAGTAGTATAGGACGAGCTTCCGGCTCTGGGGCCAACGTCCTGACTTTC	CASSIGRASGSGANVLTF